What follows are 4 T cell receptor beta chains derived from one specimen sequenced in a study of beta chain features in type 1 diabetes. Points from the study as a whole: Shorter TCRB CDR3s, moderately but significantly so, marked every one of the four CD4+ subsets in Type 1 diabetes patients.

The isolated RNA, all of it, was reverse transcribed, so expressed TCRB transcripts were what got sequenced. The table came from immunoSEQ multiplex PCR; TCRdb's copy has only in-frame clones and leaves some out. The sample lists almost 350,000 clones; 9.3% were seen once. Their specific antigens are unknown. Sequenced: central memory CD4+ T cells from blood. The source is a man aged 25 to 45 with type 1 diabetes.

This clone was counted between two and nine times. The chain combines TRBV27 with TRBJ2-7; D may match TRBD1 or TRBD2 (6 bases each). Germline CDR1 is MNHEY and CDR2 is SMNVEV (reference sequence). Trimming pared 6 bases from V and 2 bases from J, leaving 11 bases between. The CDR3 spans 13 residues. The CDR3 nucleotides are TGTGCCAGCAGGCGGGACAAAACCTACGAGCAGTACTTC. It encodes CASRRDKTYEQYF.

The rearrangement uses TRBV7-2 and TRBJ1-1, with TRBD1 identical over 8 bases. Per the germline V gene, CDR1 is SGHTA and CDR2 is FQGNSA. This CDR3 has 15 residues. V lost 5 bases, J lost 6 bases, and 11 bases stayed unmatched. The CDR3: CASSQDRGPTSEAFF. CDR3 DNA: TGTGCCAGCAGCCAAGACAGGGGCCCTACCTCTGAAGCTTTCTTT. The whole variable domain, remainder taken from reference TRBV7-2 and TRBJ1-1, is GAGVSQSPSNKVTEKGKDVELRCDPISGHTALYWYRQSLGQGLEFLIYFQGNSAPDKSGLPSDRFSAERTGGSVSTLTIQRTQQEDSAVYLCASSQDRGPTSEAFFGQGTRLTVV.

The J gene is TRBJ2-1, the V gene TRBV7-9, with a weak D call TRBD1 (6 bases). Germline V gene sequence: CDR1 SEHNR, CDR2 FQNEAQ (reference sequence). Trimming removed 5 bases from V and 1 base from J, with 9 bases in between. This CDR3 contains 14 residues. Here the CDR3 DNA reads TGTGCCAGCAGCGGCGGACAGTCCTACAATGAGCAGTTCTTC. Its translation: CASSGGQSYNEQFF. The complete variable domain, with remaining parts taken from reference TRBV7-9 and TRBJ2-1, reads DTGVSQNPRHKITKRGQNVTFRCDPISEHNRLYWYRQTLGQGPEFLTYFQNEAQLEKSRLLSDRFSAERPKGSFSTLEIQRTEQGDSAMYLCASSGGQSYNEQFFGPGTRLTVL.

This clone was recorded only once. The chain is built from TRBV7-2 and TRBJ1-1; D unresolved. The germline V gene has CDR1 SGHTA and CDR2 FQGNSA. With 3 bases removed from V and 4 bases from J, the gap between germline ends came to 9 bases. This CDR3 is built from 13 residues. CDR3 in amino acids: CASSFDGTTEAFF. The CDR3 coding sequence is TGTGCCAGCAGCTTCGATGGAACCACTGAAGCTTTCTTT.